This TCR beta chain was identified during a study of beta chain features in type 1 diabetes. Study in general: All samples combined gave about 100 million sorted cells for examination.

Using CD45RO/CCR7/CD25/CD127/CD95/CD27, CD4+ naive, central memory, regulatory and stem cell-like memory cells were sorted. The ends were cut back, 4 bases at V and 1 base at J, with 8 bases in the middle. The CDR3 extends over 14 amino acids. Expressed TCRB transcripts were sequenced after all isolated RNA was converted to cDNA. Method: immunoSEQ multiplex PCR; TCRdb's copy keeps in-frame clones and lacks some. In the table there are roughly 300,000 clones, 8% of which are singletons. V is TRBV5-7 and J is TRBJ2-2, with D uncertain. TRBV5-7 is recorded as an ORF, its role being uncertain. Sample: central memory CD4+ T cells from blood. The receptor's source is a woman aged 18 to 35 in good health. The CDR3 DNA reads TGTGCCAGCAGCGAAAACTGGAACACCGGGGAGCTGTTTTTT. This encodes CASSENWNTGELFF.